The clone carrying this TCR beta chain was recorded many times. Its specificity is unknown. The record originates from a study of regulatory T cells in long-lasting Graves disease. The wider study: Graves' patients with a new diagnosis had received antithyroid drugs under 3 months. Whole-study results and caveats: Reduced TCR diversity was observed in persistent Graves' patients versus newly diagnosed patients. TRBV28, TRBJ1-2 and TRBJ2-5 emerged as the favored segments in persistent disease.

CDR3-region Arm-PCR and iRepertoire HTBI primers produced the TCR beta libraries. TCRdb ran MiXCR on the multiplex PCR reads and lists one entry per CDR3 protein. The table shows 400,000 to 500,000 distinct CDR3 sequences, with around 17% occurring only once. From germline, CDR1 is MNHNS and CDR2 SASEGT. The V end lost 0 bases, the J end lost 5 bases, and 11 bases lay between the germline ends. This CDR3 contains 15 residues. The time point: newly diagnosed GD, antithyroid drugs for less than 3 months. PBMCs provided the RNA from which the TCR library was made. These records were also assigned to another study, of T cells in Graves' hyperthyroidism and ophthalmopathy. As reported in that work: Carried out on the TCR CDR3, a first-round RT-PCR used the HTBI primer set.

This receptor was taken from a woman aged 18-29 years with Graves disease. Material: peripheral blood mononuclear cells (PBMCs), obtained at new diagnosis, from a patient treated with antithyroid drugs. This chain uses TRBV6-1 with TRBJ2-1; D may be TRBD1 or TRBD2 (5 bases each). The CDR3 protein is CASSEAMGPNNEQFF. The CDR3 nucleotides read TGTGCCAGCAGTGAAGCCATGGGACCGAACAATGAGCAGTTCTTC.